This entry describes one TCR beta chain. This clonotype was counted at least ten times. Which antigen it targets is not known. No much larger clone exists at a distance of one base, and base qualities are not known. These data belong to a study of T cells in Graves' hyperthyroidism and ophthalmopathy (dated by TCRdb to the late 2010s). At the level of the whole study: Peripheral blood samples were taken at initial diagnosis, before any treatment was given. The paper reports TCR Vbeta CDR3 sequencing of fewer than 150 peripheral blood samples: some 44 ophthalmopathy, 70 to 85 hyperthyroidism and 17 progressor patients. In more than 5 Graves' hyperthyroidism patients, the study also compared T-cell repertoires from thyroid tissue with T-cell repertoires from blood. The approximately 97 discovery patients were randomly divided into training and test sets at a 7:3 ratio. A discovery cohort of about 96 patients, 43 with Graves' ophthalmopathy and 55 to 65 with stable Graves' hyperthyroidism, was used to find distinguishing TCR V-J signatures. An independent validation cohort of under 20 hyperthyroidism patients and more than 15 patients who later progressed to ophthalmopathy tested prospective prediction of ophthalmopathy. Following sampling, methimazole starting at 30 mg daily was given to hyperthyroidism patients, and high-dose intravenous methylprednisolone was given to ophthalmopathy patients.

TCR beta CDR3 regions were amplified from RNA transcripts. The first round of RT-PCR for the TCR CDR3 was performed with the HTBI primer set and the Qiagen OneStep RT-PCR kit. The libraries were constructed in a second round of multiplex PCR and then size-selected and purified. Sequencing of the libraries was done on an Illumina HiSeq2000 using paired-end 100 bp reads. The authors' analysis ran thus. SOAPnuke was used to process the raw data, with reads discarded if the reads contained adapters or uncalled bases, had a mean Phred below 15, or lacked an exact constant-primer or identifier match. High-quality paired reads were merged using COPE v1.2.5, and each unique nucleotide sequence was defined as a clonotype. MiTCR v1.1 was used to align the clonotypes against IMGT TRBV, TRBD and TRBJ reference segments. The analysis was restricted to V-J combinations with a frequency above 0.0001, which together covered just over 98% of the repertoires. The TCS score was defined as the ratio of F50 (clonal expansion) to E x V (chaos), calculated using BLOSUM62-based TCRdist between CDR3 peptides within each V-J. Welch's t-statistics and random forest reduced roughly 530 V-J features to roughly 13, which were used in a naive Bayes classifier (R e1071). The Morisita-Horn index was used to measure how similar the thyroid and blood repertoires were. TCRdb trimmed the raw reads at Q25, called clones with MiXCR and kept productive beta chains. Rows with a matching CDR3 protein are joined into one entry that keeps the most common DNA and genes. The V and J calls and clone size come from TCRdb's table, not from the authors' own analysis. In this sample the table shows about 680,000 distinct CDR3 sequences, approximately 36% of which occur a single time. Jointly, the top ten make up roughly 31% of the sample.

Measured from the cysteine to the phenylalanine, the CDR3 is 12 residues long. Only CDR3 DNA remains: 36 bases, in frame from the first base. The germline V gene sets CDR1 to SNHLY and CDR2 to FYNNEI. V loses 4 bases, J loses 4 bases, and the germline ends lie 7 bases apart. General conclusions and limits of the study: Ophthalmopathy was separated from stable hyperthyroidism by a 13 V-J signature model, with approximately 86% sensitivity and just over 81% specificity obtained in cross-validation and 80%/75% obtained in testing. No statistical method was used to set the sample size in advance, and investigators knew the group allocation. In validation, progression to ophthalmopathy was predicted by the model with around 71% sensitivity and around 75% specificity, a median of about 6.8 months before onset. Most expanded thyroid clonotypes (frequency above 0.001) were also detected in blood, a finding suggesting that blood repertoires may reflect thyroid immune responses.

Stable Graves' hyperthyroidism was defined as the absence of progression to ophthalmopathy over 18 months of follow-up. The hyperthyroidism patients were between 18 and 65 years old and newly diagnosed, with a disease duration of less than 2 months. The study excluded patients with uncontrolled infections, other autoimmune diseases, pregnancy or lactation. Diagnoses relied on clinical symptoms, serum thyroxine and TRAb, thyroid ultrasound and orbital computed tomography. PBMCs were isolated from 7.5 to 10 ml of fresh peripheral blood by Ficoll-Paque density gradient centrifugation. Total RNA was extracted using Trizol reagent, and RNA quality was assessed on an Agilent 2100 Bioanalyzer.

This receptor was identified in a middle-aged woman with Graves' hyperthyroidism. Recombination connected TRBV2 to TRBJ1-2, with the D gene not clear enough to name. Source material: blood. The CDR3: CASSGGSYGYTF. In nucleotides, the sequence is TGTGCCAGCAGTGGTGGGAGCTATGGCTACACCTTC.